Each of the 7 T cell receptor beta chains below was sequenced from the same sample in a study of CD8 T cells in Susac syndrome. RNA in amounts of 0.5 to 1 ug was reverse transcribed with random hexamers. TCRdb used MiXCR to reprocess the immunoSEQ multiplex PCR reads, holding one entry per CDR3 protein. The data hold some 120,000 distinct CDR3 sequences, with 91% observed a single time. The sequencing input was CD8+ T cells from PBMCs. The source of these receptors is a human donor with multiple sclerosis.

The chain couples TRBV27 to TRBJ2-5, with unresolved D. The V end lost 1 base, the J end lost 0 bases, and 6 bases lay between the germline ends. Germline V gene sequence: CDR1 MNHEY, CDR2 SMNVEV (reference sequence). This CDR3 has 14 amino acids. The CDR3 bases are TGTGCCAGCAGTTTATACGGGTACCAAGAGACCCAGTACTTC. This encodes CASSLYGYQETQYF.

The CDR3 spells CASSKEQDGHSYEQYF. The CDR3 nucleotides are TGTGCCAGCAGCAAAGAACAAGACGGGCACTCCTACGAGCAGTACTTC. J is TRBJ2-7 and V is TRBV21-1. TRBV21-1 is a documented pseudogene. The length of the CDR3 is 16 residues.

V gene TRBV12-3 or TRBV12-4 combines with J gene TRBJ2-7; perhaps TRBD2 as D (6 bases). V was pared by 3 bases and J by 4 bases, with 10 bases between. The length of the CDR3 is 13 residues. CDR3 in amino acids: CASSFDSGYEQYF. The CDR3 DNA follows: TGTGCCAGCAGTTTCGACAGCGGGTACGAGCAGTACTTC.

This clonotype has a single count. This chain joins TRBV6-2 or TRBV6-3 and TRBJ1-2; D is unresolved. The CDR3 is 14 amino acids. Trimming removed 5 bases at V and 5 bases at J, with 15 bases between. CDR1 is MNHEY and CDR2 is SVGEGT in the germline V gene. CDR3 DNA: TGTGCCAGCAGTGGATGGGCCGGGCGGTATGGCTACACCTTC. Its translation: CASSGWAGRYGYTF.

The gene calls are TRBV6-4 and TRBJ1-1; D perhaps matches TRBD1 (5 bases). In germline, CDR1 is MRHNA, CDR2 SNTAGT. The CDR3 is 14 residues long. Trimming left V 4 bases short and J 1 base short, with 10 bases between. DNA for the CDR3: TGTGCCAGCAGTGTTGGGGGATCGAACACTGAAGCTTTCTTT. Translation: CASSVGGSNTEAFF.

The chain combines TRBV7-9 with TRBJ1-1, with D hard to call. The CDR3 is made up of 11 amino acids. The V gene's germline CDR1 is SEHNR and CDR2 FQNEAQ (reference sequence). V lost 5 bases, J lost 5 bases, and 6 bases lay in between. CDR3 amino acids: CASSRRTEAFF. CDR3 bases: TGTGCCAGCAGCCGACGGACTGAAGCTTTCTTT.

The V call is TRBV7-8, the J call TRBJ1-4; tentative D call: TRBD1 (5 bases). Germline V CDR1 and CDR2: SGHVS, FQNEAQ. Trimming stripped 5 bases from V and 8 bases from J, with 18 bases between. The CDR3 is made up of 15 amino acids. CDR3 loop: CASSLPGGIEEKLFF. CDR3 nucleotide sequence: TGTGCCAGCAGCCTGCCGGGGGGAATTGAAGAAAAACTGTTTTTT.